This TCR beta chain came from a study of kidney transplant recipient with SARS-CoV-2 infection. V gave up 7 bases and J gave up 4 bases, with 23 bases separating them. Germline V gene sequence: CDR1 SGHNT, CDR2 YYREEE (reference sequence). The CDR3 is 16 amino acids. To note about this clonotype: This may come from a read error, since a much larger clone is one base off.

TCRdb fed the reads into MiXCR, producing one record per CDR3 protein. This sample has under 300,000 distinct CDR3 sequences, with about 28% found just once. The V gene is TRBV5-4, the J gene TRBJ1-2; D unclear. The sequences come from a blood sample, collected at baseline and between days 110 and 120 from a kidney transplant recipient. The receptor was isolated from a male patient between 25 and 39 years old who had COVID-19 and was a kidney transplant recipient. Some T cells may be supplied by the graft donor. The CDR3 bases are TGTGCCAGCGGTATGAACGTACCAGGAAGGACCTATGGCTACACCTTC. It codes for CASGMNVPGRTYGYTF.